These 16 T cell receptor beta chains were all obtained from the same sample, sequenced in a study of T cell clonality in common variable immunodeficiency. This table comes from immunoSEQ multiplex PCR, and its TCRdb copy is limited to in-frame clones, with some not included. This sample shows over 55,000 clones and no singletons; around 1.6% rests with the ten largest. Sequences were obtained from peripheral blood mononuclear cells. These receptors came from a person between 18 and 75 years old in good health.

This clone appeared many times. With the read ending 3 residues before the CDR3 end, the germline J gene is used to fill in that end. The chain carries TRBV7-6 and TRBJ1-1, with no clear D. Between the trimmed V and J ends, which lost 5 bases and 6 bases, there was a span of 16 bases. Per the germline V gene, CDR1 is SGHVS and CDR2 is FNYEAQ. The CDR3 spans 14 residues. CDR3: CASSPGVGFAEAFF. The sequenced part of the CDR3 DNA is TGTGCCAGCAGCCCGGGTGTTGGTTTCGCTGAA. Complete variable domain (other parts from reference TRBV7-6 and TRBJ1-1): GAGVSQSPRYKVTKRGQDVALRCDPISGHVSLYWYRQALGQGPEFLTYFNYEAQQDKSGLPNDRFSAERPEGSISTLTIQRTEQRDSAMYRCASSPGVGFAEAFFGQGTRLTVV.

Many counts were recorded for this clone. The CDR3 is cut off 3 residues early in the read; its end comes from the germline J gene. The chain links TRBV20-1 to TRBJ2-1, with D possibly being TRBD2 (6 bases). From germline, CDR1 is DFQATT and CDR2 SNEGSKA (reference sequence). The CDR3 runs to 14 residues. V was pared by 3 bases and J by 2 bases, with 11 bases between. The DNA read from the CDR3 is TGCAGTGCTAGGTGGGTAGCGGCCTACAATGAG. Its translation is CSARWVAAYNE. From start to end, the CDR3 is CSARWVAAYNEQFF.

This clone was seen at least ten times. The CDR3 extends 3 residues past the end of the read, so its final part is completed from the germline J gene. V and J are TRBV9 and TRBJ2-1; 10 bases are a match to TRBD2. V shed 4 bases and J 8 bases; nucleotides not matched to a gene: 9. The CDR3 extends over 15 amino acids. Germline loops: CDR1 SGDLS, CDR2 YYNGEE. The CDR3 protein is CASSTLGTSVHEQFF. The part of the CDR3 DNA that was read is TGTGCCAGCAGCACACTCGGGACTAGCGTCCATGAG.

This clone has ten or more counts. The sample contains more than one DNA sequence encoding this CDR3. CDR3 DNA, as far as it was read: TGTGCCATCAGTGAGTCTGGCCAGGGAGAGACC. Translating gives CAISESGQGET. The full CDR3 sequence reads CAISESGQGETQYF. This sequence joins TRBV10-3 and TRBJ2-5; possibly TRBD1 for D (5 bases). The CDR3 end lies 3 residues beyond the end of the read and is filled in from the germline J gene. This CDR3 has 14 amino acids. V dropped 0 bases and J dropped 4 bases, with 9 bases sitting between them. Germline V gives CDR1 ENHRY, CDR2 SYGVKD.

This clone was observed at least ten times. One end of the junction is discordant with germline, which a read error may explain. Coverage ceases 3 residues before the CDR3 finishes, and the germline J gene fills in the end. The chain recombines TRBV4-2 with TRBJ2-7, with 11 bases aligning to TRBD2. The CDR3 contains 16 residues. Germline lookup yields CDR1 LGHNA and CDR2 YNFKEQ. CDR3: CASSQVRLAGLNEQYF. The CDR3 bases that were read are TGCGCCAGCAGCCAAGTTAGACTAGCGGGGCTCAACGAG.

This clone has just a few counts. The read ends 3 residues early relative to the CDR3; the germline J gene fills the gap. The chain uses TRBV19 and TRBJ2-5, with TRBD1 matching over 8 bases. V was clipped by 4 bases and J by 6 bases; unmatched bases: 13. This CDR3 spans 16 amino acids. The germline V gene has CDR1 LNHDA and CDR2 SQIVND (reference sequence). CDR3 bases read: TGTGCCAGTAGTACTGGGGAGACAGGGGTCAATAAGACC. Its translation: CASSTGETGVNKT. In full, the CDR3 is CASSTGETGVNKTQYF.

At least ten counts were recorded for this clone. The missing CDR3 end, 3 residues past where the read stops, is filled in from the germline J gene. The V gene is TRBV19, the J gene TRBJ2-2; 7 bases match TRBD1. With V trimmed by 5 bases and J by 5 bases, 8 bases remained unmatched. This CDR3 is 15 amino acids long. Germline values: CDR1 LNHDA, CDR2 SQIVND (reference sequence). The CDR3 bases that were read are TGTGCCAGTAGTCTTCAGGGGGTGGAGACCGGGGAG. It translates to CASSLQGVETGE. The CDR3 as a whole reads CASSLQGVETGELFF.

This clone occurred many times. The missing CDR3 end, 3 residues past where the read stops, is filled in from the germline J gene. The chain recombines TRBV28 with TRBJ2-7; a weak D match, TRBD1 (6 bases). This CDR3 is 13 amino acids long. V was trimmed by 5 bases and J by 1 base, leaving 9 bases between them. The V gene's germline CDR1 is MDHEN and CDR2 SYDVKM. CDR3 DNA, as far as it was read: TGTGCCAGCAGTCCGGGACAATCCTACGAG. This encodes CASSPGQSYE. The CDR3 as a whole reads CASSPGQSYEQYF.

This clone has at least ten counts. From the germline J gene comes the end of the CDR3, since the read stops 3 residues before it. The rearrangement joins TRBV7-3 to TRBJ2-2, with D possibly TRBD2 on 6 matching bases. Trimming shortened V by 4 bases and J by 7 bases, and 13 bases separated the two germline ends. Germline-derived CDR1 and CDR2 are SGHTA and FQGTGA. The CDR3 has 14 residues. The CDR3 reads CASSSASSDGELFF. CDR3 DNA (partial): TGTGCCAGCAGCTCGGCCTCTAGCGACGGGGAG.

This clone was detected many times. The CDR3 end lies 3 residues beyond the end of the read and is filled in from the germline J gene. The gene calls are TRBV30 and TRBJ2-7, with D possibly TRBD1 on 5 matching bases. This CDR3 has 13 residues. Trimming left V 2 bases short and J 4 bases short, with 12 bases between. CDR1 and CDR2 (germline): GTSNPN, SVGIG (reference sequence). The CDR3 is CAWSNVRQYEQYF. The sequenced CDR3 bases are TGTGCCTGGAGTAATGTCAGACAGTACGAG.

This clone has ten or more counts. Partial CDR3 DNA: TGCAGTGCGAGGACTAGCGGATTCTACGAG. Amino acid sequence: CSARTSGFYE. The entire CDR3 reads CSARTSGFYEQYF. The J gene is TRBJ2-7, the V gene TRBV20-1, with 10 bases that match TRBD2. The DNA ends 3 residues before the CDR3 does, and the rest of the CDR3 is filled in from the germline J gene. Per germline, CDR1 DFQATT and CDR2 SNEGSKA (reference sequence). J lost 3 bases, V lost 6 bases, and 5 bases had no gene match. The length of the CDR3 is 13 residues.

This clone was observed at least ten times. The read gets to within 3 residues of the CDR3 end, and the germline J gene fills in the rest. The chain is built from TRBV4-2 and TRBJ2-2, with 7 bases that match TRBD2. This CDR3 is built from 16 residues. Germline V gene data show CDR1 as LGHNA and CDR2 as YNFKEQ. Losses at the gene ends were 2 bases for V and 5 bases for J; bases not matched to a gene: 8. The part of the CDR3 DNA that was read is TGTGCCAGCAGCCAACCCCCGGGACTAAATACCGGGGAG. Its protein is CASSQPPGLNTGE. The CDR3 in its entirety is CASSQPPGLNTGELFF.

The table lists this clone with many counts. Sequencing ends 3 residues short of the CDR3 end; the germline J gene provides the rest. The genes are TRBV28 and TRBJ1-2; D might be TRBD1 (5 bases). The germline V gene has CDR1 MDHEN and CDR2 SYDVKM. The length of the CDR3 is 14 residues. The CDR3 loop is CASSFAGEINGYTF. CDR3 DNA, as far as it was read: TGTGCCAGCAGTTTCGCGGGGGAAATAAACGGC.

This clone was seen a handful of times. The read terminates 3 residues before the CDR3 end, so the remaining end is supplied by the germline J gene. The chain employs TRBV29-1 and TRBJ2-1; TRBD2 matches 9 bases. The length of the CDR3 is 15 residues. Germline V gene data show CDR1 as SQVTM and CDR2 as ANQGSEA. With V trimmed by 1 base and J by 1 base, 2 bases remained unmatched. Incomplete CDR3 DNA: TGCAGCGTTGAAGGGGCGGGAGGGTCCTACAATGAG. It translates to CSVEGAGGSYNE. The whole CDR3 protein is CSVEGAGGSYNEQFF.

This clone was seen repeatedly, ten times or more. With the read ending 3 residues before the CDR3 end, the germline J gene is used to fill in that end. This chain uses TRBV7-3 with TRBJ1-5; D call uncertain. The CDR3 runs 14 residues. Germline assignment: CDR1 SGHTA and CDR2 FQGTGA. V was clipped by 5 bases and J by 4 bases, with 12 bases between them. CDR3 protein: CASSPNRGNQPQHF. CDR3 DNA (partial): TGTGCCAGCAGCCCCAACCGGGGAAATCAGCCC.

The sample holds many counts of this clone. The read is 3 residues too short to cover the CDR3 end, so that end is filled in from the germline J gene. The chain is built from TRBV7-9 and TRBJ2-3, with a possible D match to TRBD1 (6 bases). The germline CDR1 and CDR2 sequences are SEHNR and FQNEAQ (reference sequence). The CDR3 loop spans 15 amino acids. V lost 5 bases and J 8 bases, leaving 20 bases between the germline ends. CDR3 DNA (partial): TGTGCCAGCAGCCCCCGCAGGGAAGGGGGTGGTACG. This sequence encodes CASSPRREGGGT. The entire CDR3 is CASSPRREGGGTQYF.